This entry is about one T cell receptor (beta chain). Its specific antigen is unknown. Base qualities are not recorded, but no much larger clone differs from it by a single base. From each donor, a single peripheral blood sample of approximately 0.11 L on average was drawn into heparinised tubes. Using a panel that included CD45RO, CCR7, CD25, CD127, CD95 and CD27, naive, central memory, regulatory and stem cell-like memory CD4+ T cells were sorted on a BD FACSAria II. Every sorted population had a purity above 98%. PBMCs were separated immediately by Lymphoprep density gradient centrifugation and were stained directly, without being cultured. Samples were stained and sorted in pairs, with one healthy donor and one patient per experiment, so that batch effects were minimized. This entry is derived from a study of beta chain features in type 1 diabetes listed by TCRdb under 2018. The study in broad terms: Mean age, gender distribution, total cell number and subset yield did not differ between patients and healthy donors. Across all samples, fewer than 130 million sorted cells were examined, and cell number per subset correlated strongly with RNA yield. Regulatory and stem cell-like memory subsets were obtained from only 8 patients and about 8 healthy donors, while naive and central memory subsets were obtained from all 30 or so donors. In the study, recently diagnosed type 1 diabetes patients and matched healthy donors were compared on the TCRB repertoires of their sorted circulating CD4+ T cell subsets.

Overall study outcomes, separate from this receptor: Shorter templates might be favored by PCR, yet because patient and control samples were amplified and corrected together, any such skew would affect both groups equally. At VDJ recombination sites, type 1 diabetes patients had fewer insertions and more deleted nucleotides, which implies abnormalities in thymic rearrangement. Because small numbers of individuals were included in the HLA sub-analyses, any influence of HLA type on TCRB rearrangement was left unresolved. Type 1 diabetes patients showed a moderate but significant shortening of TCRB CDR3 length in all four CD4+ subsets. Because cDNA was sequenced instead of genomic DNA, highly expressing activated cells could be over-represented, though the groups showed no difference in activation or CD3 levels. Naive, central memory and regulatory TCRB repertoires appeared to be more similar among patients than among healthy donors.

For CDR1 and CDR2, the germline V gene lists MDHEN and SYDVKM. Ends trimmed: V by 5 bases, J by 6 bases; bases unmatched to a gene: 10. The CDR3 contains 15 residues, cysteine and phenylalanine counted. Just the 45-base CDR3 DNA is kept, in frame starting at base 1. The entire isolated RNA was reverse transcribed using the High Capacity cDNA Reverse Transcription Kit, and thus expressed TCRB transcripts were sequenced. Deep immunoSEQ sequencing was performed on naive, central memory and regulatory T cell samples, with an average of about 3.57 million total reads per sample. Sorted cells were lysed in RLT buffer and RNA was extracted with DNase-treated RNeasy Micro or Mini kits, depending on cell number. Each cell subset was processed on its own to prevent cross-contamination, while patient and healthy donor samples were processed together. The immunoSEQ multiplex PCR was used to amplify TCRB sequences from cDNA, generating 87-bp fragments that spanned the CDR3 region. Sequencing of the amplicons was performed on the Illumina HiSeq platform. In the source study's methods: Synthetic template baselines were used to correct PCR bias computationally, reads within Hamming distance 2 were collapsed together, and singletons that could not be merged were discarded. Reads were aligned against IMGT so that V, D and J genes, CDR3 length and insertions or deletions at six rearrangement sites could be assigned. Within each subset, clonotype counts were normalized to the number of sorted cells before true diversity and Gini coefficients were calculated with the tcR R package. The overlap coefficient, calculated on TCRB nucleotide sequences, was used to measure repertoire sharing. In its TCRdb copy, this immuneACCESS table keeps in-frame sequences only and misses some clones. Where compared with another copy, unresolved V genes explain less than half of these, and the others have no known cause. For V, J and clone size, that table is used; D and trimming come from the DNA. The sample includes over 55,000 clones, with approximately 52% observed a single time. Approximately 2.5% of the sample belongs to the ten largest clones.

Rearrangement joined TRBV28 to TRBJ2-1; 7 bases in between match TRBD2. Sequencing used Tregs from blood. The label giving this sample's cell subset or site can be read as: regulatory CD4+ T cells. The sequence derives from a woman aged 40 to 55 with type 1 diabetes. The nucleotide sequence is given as TGTGCCAGCAGTGTGTCCGGGACTATGGCCAATGAGCAGTTCTTC. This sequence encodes CASSVSGTMANEQFF.